The entry below gives a single TCR beta chain sequence along with its context. Its antigen is currently unknown. TCRdb passed the 5' RACE reads through MiXCR, listing each CDR3 protein once. This sample carries 300,000 to 350,000 distinct CDR3 sequences, 10% to 15% of them seen once, and the ten largest clones take around 21%. CDR1 and CDR2 (germline): SGHTA, FQGNSA. The CDR3 length is 11 residues. The germline V and J ends were trimmed by 5 bases and 9 bases, with 8 bases remaining between them. The data were obtained in a study of T-cell memory formation after mild COVID-19. The study, taken as a whole, reports: Some clones that responded turned up in pre-infection memory, which suggests that cross-reactive memory joined in. Contracting CD4+ clones sat mainly in CM and EM; CD8+ in EMRA. Second-wave clones with a day 37 peak had unconfirmed SARS-CoV-2 specificity. Clones shrinking from day 15 to 85 showed even CD4/CD8 mixes; later expanders tilted CD4+.

The source material was PBMCs or a T cell subset sorted from them (not recorded which). This receptor was identified in a man aged 18 to 29 who had mild COVID-19 (a few samples of this study predate the infection). Cell type and time point are not known. The chain has TRBV7-2 and TRBJ2-1; D unresolved. For the CDR3, the DNA is TGTGCCAGCAGCCTCCCAGGTGAGCAGTTCTTC. It encodes CASSLPGEQFF.